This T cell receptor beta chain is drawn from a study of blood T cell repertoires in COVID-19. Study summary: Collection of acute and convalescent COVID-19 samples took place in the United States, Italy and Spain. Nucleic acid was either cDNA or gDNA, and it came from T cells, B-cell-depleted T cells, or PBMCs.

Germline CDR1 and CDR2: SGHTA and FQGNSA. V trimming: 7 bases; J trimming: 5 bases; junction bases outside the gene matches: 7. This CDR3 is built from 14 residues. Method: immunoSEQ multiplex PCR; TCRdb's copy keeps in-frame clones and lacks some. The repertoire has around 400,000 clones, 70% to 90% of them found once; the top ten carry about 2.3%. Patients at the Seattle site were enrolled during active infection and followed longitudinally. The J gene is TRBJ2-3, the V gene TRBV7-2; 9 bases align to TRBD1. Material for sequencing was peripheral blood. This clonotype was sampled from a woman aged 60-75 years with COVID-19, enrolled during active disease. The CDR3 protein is CASNIQGAKDTQYF. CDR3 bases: TGTGCCAGCAATATACAGGGGGCGAAAGATACGCAGTATTTT. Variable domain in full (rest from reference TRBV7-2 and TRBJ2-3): GAGVSQSPSNKVTEKGKDVELRCDPISGHTALYWYRQSLGQGLEFLIYFQGNSAPDKSGLPSDRFSAERTGGSVSTLTIQRTQQEDSAVYLCASNIQGAKDTQYFGPGTRLTVL.